What follows describes a single T cell receptor beta chain. Its antigen has not been determined. The input lacks base qualities; no much larger clone sits a single base away. This record comes from a study of blood T cell repertoires in COVID-19 (dated by TCRdb to the early 2020s). Regarding the study in general: Samples from collaborators originated in the United States, Italy and Spain and spanned both the acute and convalescent phases of COVID-19. The repertoires were released in a freely available public database intended as a resource for research on the immune response to SARS-CoV-2. The dataset comprised deeply sampled blood TCRbeta repertoires from subjects exposed to, actively infected with, or recovered from COVID-19. Nearly every sample came with metadata listing a de-identified subject ID, COVID-19 status, age in years and sex. The material from the prospective study consisted of cDNA or gDNA derived from T cells, B-cell-depleted T cells, or PBMCs. Where HLA class I and class II types were available, the types were taken from metadata supplied by the sample provider, not from assay-based typing. Samples came from the ongoing ImmuneRACE study (first 160 participants) plus 1,254 subjects from 6 global collaborators.

According to the germline V gene, CDR1 reads SGHDT and CDR2 reads YYEEEE. From cysteine to phenylalanine, the CDR3 is 16 amino acids long. Only the CDR3 portion is preserved as DNA: 48 bases, with reading frame beginning at the first base. V is reduced by 0 bases and J by 8 bases, leaving a spacing of 20 bases between them. One collaborating source in Seattle enrolled patients while the patients were actively infected and followed the patients over time throughout the course of disease. The collaborating institutions used their own protocols to collect whole blood in K2EDTA tubes. For TCRbeta analysis, collaborators shipped samples as frozen whole blood, isolated PBMCs, or DNA extracted from either of those sample types. Results and caveats for the whole study, not just this receptor: How much clinical and demographic metadata was included differed by source and by participant, and the metadata was provided uncurated.

TCRbeta CDR3 regions were amplified from genomic DNA by means of the immunoSEQ Assay, a bias-controlled multiplex PCR. Concerning the study's data processing: Nucleated cell counts per sample were estimated from amplification of reference gene primers within the assay. Sequence reads were collapsed and filtered to measure the absolute abundance of every unique TCRbeta CDR3 rearrangement. For each sample, productive Simpson clonality was calculated as the square root of Simpson's diversity index across productive rearrangements. Not all clones reach the TCRdb copy of this immuneACCESS table, which keeps in-frame sequences only. Checked studies attribute under half of the gap to unresolved V genes and leave the rest unexplained. The DNA gave D and trimming, while V, J and clone size come from that table. A total of roughly 170,000 clones appear in this sample, about 87% of them only once. The top ten constitute approximately 13% of the sample.

The receptor was derived from a woman in her sixties or seventies with COVID-19, enrolled during active disease. The sample was peripheral blood. This sequence uses TRBV5-6 and TRBJ1-2; the D gene cannot be named for sure. Read as DNA, the sequence is TGTGCCAGCAGCTTGGATTCCGTTCCCCCCTTTTTAGGCTACACCTTC. It is translated as CASSLDSVPPFLGYTF. With the rest looked up from the reference TRBV5-6 and TRBJ1-2 genes rather than sequenced, the full variable domain is DAGVTQSPTHLIKTRGQQVTLRCSPKSGHDTVSWYQQALGQGPQFIFQYYEEEERQRGNFPDRFSGHQFPNYSSELNVNALLLGDSALYLCASSLDSVPPFLGYTFGSGTRLTVV.